One sample yielded the 28 T cell receptor beta chains listed below, sequenced in a study of OX40 agonist ivuxolimab in advanced cancers. Repertoires were generated with immunoSEQ multiplex PCR, while TCRdb's copy carries only in-frame clones and drops some. The sample comprises about 63,000 clones, 60% to 80% of which are singletons, and roughly 1.5% rests with the top ten. This sample comprised CD4+ or CD8+ T cells sorted from blood, obtained in a trial of the OX40 agonist ivuxolimab. The receptor set was obtained from an adult with an advanced solid tumor such as melanoma, head and neck, liver or kidney cancer.

This clone was observed a single time. The CDR3 reads CASSYWGSGANVLTF. CDR3 in DNA: TGTGCCAGCAGTTATTGGGGATCTGGGGCCAACGTCCTGACTTTC. The chain links TRBV6-5 to TRBJ2-6; D is unresolved. The CDR3 covers 15 residues. V gave up 3 bases and J gave up 1 base, with 7 bases separating them. CDR1 is MNHEY and CDR2 is SVGAGI in the germline V gene.

The gene calls are TRBV6-1 and TRBJ1-5; D perhaps matches TRBD1 (6 bases). Trimming shortened V by 0 bases and J by 4 bases, and 13 bases separated the two germline ends. The CDR3 loop spans 16 amino acids. The V gene's germline CDR1 is MNHNS and CDR2 SASEGT. This CDR3 reads CASSEASSGANQPQHF. CDR3 sequence (DNA): TGTGCCAGCAGTGAAGCATCTTCAGGGGCAAATCAGCCCCAGCATTTT.

The chain recombines TRBV9 with TRBJ2-6; tentative D call: TRBD1 (6 bases). The CDR3 is made up of 15 amino acids. Germline lookup yields CDR1 SGDLS and CDR2 YYNGEE. V lost 4 bases and J 1 base, leaving 9 bases between the germline ends. CDR3 nucleotide sequence: TGTGCCAGCAGCTTTACAGGGTCTGGGGCCAACGTCCTGACTTTC. Encoded protein: CASSFTGSGANVLTF.

This sequence joins TRBV7-8 and TRBJ2-2; D gene ambiguous. Germline V lookup: CDR1 SGHVS, CDR2 FQNEAQ. This CDR3 contains 17 residues. V was cut by 0 bases and J by 6 bases, with 17 bases left in between. CDR3 nucleotide sequence: TGTGCCAGCAGCTTAGCGCGAAGGAATTTATATTCCGGGGAGCTGTTTTTT. This gives the protein CASSLARRNLYSGELFF. Full variable domain (missing parts from reference TRBV7-8 and TRBJ2-2): GAGVSQSPRYKVAKRGQDVALRCDPISGHVSLFWYQQALGQGPEFLTYFQNEAQLDKSGLPSDRFFAERPEGSVSTLKIQRTQQEDSAVYLCASSLARRNLYSGELFFGEGSRLTVL.

This rearrangement joins TRBV19 to TRBJ2-5; maybe TRBD1 (6 bases). Trimming stripped 1 base from V and 3 bases from J, with 9 bases between. Germline V gene data show CDR1 as LNHDA and CDR2 as SQIVND (reference sequence). This CDR3 is 14 amino acids long. CDR3 bases: TGTGCCAGTAGTATAGGGGCAGGGGAAGAGACCCAGTACTTC. Amino acid sequence: CASSIGAGEETQYF.

The V gene is TRBV6-6, the J gene TRBJ2-5; TRBD2 agrees at 9 bases. This CDR3 contains 14 residues. V lost 5 bases to trimming and J lost 5 bases; unmatched junction nucleotides: 6. CDR1 is MNHNY, CDR2 SVGAGI, per germline (reference sequence). Written as DNA, the CDR3 is TGTGCCAGCAGTACGCGGGGGGGCTTGGAGACCCAGTACTTC. Protein: CASSTRGGLETQYF.

The chain combines TRBV30 with TRBJ1-3; 8 nucleotides align to TRBD1. V shed 8 bases, J shed 0 bases, and the junction held 6 bases outside the gene matches. The germline gives CDR1 GTSNPN, CDR2 SVGIG (reference sequence). CDR3 length: 14 residues. The CDR3, as DNA: TGTGCCCTCGACAGGGGCAACTCTGGAAACACCATATATTTT. Translating gives CALDRGNSGNTIYF.

The chain has TRBV6-1 and TRBJ1-1; TRBD1 might be the D (6 bases). The V end lost 3 bases, the J end lost 5 bases, and 16 bases lay between the germline ends. CDR1 and CDR2 from the germline V gene are MNHNS and SASEGT. This CDR3 contains 15 residues. The CDR3 reads CASSDVTGSETEAFF. The CDR3 bases are TGTGCCAGCAGTGACGTAACAGGGAGCGAAACTGAAGCTTTCTTT.

Regarding this clone: This CDR3 is also generated by other DNA sequences in the sample. V gene TRBV28 combines with J gene TRBJ1-2, with unresolved D. Trimming stripped 6 bases from V and 2 bases from J, with 10 bases between. Per the germline V gene, CDR1 is MDHEN and CDR2 is SYDVKM. The CDR3 extends over 13 amino acids. The CDR3 sequence: CASSPGGNYGYTF. The CDR3 bases are TGTGCCAGCAGCCCGGGTGGCAACTATGGCTACACCTTC.

The chain carries TRBV6-6 and TRBJ2-1, with D possibly being TRBD1 (6 bases). Trimming stripped 8 bases from V and 2 bases from J, with 16 bases between. Germline V gene data show CDR1 as MNHNY and CDR2 as SVGAGI (reference sequence). This CDR3 spans 15 amino acids. CDR3 nucleotide sequence: TGTGCCAGCTCTAAGCAGGGGCTTACCTACAATGAGCAGTTCTTC. It yields the protein CASSKQGLTYNEQFF.

The chain recombines TRBV4-2 with TRBJ1-4; D gene uncertain. Per germline, CDR1 LGHNA and CDR2 YNFKEQ. The ends were cut back, 0 bases at V and 6 bases at J, with 8 bases in the middle. The CDR3 is 14 residues long. The CDR3 spells CASSQDSRYEKLFF. Written as DNA, the CDR3 is TGTGCCAGCAGCCAAGACTCCAGATATGAAAAACTGTTTTTT.

The CDR3 DNA is TGTGCCAGTAGTAGGGACAATCAGCCCCAGCATTTT. Protein product: CASSRDNQPQHF. V and J are TRBV19 and TRBJ1-5; D remains ambiguous. The CDR3 is made up of 12 amino acids. From germline, CDR1 is LNHDA and CDR2 SQIVND (reference sequence). V was clipped by 4 bases and J by 3 bases, with 4 bases between them. Drawing the rest from reference TRBV19 and TRBJ1-5, the complete variable domain is DGGITQSPKYLFRKEGQNVTLSCEQNLNHDAMYWYRQDPGQGLRLIYYSQIVNDFQKGDIAEGYSVSREKKESFPLTVTSAQKNPTAFYLCASSRDNQPQHFGDGTRLSIL.

The chain joins TRBV5-1 to TRBJ1-4; perhaps TRBD1 as D (5 bases). The length of the CDR3 is 14 residues. Germline CDR1 and CDR2: SGHRS and YFSETQ. Trimming stripped 4 bases from V and 0 bases from J, with 7 bases between. Here the CDR3 DNA reads TGCGCCAGCAGCAAACAGGCAACTAATGAAAAACTGTTTTTT. This translates into CASSKQATNEKLFF.

CDR3 protein: CASSLTGGPYLAGDRNEQFF. The CDR3 nucleotides are TGTGCCAGCAGCCTGACAGGGGGTCCCTACCTAGCGGGAGACCGAAATGAGCAGTTCTTC. The chain uses TRBV27 and TRBJ2-1; D might be TRBD2 (10 bases). Trimming stripped 6 bases from V and 7 bases from J, with 34 bases between. CDR3 size: 20 residues. Germline-derived CDR1 and CDR2 are MNHEY and SMNVEV (reference sequence).

V is TRBV7-9 and J is TRBJ2-5; D is unresolved. Germline V lookup: CDR1 SEHNR, CDR2 FQNEAQ (reference sequence). V was clipped by 3 bases and J by 2 bases, with 7 bases between them. This CDR3 contains 13 residues. The CDR3 nucleotides read TGTGCCAGCAGCTTTCAGCTACAAGAGACCCAGTACTTC. Translating it yields CASSFQLQETQYF.

The V call is TRBV30, the J call TRBJ1-1; no clear D. The CDR3 spans 13 residues. The V gene lost 2 bases and the J gene lost 1 base, with 8 bases spanning the gap. CDR1 is GTSNPN, CDR2 SVGIG, per germline (reference sequence). CDR3 in amino acids: CAWSIGPNTEAFF. The CDR3 nucleotides read TGTGCCTGGAGTATTGGGCCGAACACTGAAGCTTTCTTT.

The J gene is TRBJ1-2, the V gene TRBV6-1, with D perhaps matching TRBD1 (5 bases). Trimming took off 6 bases at V and 5 bases at J, with 19 bases between the two ends. Germline V gives CDR1 MNHNS, CDR2 SASEGT. The CDR3 spans 15 residues. CDR3 DNA: TGTGCCAGCAGGGCGACGGACATTTATGGATATGGCTACACCTTC. Translated, it gives CASRATDIYGYGYTF.

The chain is built from TRBV19 and TRBJ1-6; D is uncertain. Trimming stripped 3 bases from V and 7 bases from J, with 19 bases between. In germline, CDR1 is LNHDA, CDR2 SQIVND (reference sequence). The CDR3 extends over 17 amino acids. CDR3 loop: CASSMDGLGGYNSPLHF. CDR3 sequence (DNA): TGTGCCAGTAGTATGGATGGCCTTGGAGGCTACAATTCACCCCTCCACTTT. The variable domain in full, with the rest retrieved from reference TRBV19 and TRBJ1-6, is DGGITQSPKYLFRKEGQNVTLSCEQNLNHDAMYWYRQDPGQGLRLIYYSQIVNDFQKGDIAEGYSVSREKKESFPLTVTSAQKNPTAFYLCASSMDGLGGYNSPLHFGNGTRLTVT.

The chain couples TRBV5-1 to TRBJ1-2; D remains unclear. V was cut by 4 bases and J by 4 bases, with 17 bases left in between. The CDR3 has 15 residues. The germline V gene encodes CDR1 SGHRS and CDR2 YFSETQ. CDR3 nucleotide sequence: TGCGCCAGCAGCCCCGTCGGGGATCATGGCTATGGCTACACCTTC. Translated: CASSPVGDHGYGYTF.

This clone turned up a few times. The chain couples TRBV30 to TRBJ1-6; D ambiguous. Trimming removed 0 bases from V and 5 bases from J, with 11 bases in between. The CDR3 covers 15 residues. CDR1 is GTSNPN, CDR2 SVGIG, per germline (reference sequence). This CDR3 is CAWSVASLNNSPLHF. The CDR3 region has the DNA TGTGCCTGGAGTGTAGCCAGCCTGAATAATTCACCCCTCCACTTT.

The J gene is TRBJ1-1, the V gene TRBV5-5, with TRBD1 matching 9 bases. The CDR3 extends over 14 amino acids. Germline-derived CDR1 and CDR2 are SGHKS and YYEKEE (reference sequence). Trimming took 5 bases from V and 6 from J; bases not matched to a gene: 8. The CDR3 nucleotides are TGTGCCAGCAGTCAGACAGGGGGGTTGGCTGAAGCTTTCTTT. This sequence encodes CASSQTGGLAEAFF.

V usage is TRBV18 and J usage is TRBJ2-2, with D perhaps TRBD2 (6 bases). Looked up from germline, CDR1 is KGHSH and CDR2 is LQKENI. Trimming removed 2 bases from V and 6 bases from J, with 13 bases in between. CDR3 length: 15 residues. CDR3 sequence: CASSPSSSGAGELFF. CDR3 bases: TGTGCCAGCTCACCAAGTAGTAGCGGCGCCGGGGAGCTGTTTTTT.

This clone appeared a few times. Different DNA sequences within this sample yield the same CDR3. The rearrangement joins TRBV6-5 to TRBJ2-7, with 7 positions matching TRBD1. The CDR3 totals 13 residues. The germline V gene has CDR1 MNHEY and CDR2 SVGAGI. With 6 bases clipped from V and 0 bases from J, the junction kept 2 bases outside the gene matches. CDR3 in amino acids: CASSRTGSYEQYF. CDR3 DNA: TGTGCCAGCAGCCGGACAGGCTCCTACGAGCAGTACTTC.

This clone has just one count. The same CDR3 is also encoded by other DNA sequences in this sample. The chain uses TRBV6-4 and TRBJ1-1; D is undetermined. In germline, CDR1 is MRHNA, CDR2 SNTAGT. The CDR3 runs 12 residues. Trimming removed 7 bases from V and 1 base from J, with 7 bases in between. In DNA form, the CDR3 reads TGTGCCAGCAAAGGGCAGAACACTGAAGCTTTCTTT. As protein: CASKGQNTEAFF.

V gene TRBV19 combines with J gene TRBJ1-2, with a weak D call TRBD1 (6 bases). Looked up from germline, CDR1 is LNHDA and CDR2 is SQIVND (reference sequence). The CDR3 runs to 14 residues. V lost 5 bases and J lost 3, with 13 bases in between. CDR3 bases: TGTGCCAGTAGTGAAACAGGGTTGCACTATGGCTACACCTTC. Translating it yields CASSETGLHYGYTF.

This sequence joins TRBV19 and TRBJ1-3; a possible D gene is TRBD1 (6 bases). Germline values: CDR1 LNHDA, CDR2 SQIVND (reference sequence). Trimming left V 5 bases short and J 0 bases short, with 11 bases between. The CDR3 spans 15 residues. The CDR3 protein is CASSPGGFSGNTIYF. The CDR3 DNA is TGTGCCAGTAGTCCCGGGGGCTTCTCTGGAAACACCATATATTTT.

The V and J genes are TRBV11-2 and TRBJ2-7; no clear D. CDR3 length: 14 residues. In germline, CDR1 is SGHAT, CDR2 FQNNGV. The V gene lost 5 bases and the J gene lost 5 bases, with 16 bases spanning the gap. CDR3 in amino acids: CASSLGYRRDEQYF. The CDR3, as DNA: TGTGCCAGCAGCCTTGGCTACCGAAGGGACGAGCAGTACTTC.

In its sample, this clone was seen a few times. The V call is TRBV2, the J call TRBJ2-7, with no clear D. Germline V lookup: CDR1 SNHLY, CDR2 FYNNEI. V was cut by 5 bases and J by 2 bases, with 7 bases left in between. The CDR3 loop spans 12 amino acids. The DNA for the CDR3 is TGTGCCAGCAGTCAGCAGACCTACGAGCAGTACTTC. Translation gives CASSQQTYEQYF. Variable domain in full (rest from reference TRBV2 and TRBJ2-7): EPEVTQTPSHQVTQMGQEVILRCVPISNHLYFYWYRQILGQKVEFLVSFYNNEISEKSEIFDDQFSVERPDGSNFTLKIRSTKLEDSAMYFCASSQQTYEQYFGPGTRLTVT.